The present entry profiles one T cell receptor (beta chain) with its context. The antigen is undetermined. Some clones are missing from TCRdb's copy, which holds only in-frame ones; the method was immunoSEQ multiplex PCR. Of tens of thousands of clones in the sample, 80% to 90% are singletons; the top ten hold roughly 0.95%. Patients who had autoimmune disease history or got systemic immunosuppression were left out. This sample was included in a study of OX40 agonist ivuxolimab in advanced cancers. Study-wide findings and caveats: Clones of CD4+ and CD8+ blood T cells grew by week 6 at doses of 0.1 to 3.0 mg/kg. It was not determined which antigens were specifically recognized by the peripheral T cells that had undergone clonal expansion.

CDR3 length: 14 residues. Between the trimmed V and J ends, which lost 7 bases and 5 bases, there was a span of 15 bases. The germline gives CDR1 MNHEY, CDR2 SVGAGI. The TCR originated in an adult with an advanced solid tumor such as melanoma, head and neck, liver or kidney cancer. The chain links TRBV6-5 to TRBJ2-1, with D possibly being TRBD2 (5 bases). The source was CD4+ or CD8+ T cells sorted from blood, collected in a trial of the OX40 agonist ivuxolimab. CDR3 loop: CASTRAGINNEQFF. The CDR3 DNA reads as TGTGCCAGCACCAGAGCCGGGATAAACAATGAGCAGTTCTTC.